This T cell receptor (beta chain) was observed in a study of cytomegalovirus exposure and HLA in healthy donors. This clone was counted only a few times. This CDR3 spans 16 amino acids. Per the germline V gene, CDR1 is PRHDT and CDR2 is FYEKMQ (reference sequence). Losses at the gene ends were 4 bases for V and 2 bases for J; bases not matched to a gene: 10. Use of 60 Vbeta and 13 Jbeta primers characterized the PCR. The method was immunoSEQ multiplex PCR; TCRdb's version includes in-frame clones alone and lacks a portion of them. The table has about 150,000 clones, roughly 80% seen once. This clonotype was obtained from a male donor in good health and CMV-seronegative. Sequenced input: PBMCs. V and J are TRBV13 and TRBJ2-5, with 7 nucleotides matching TRBD2. CDR3 residues: CASSSRGGWGQETQYF. In nucleotides, the CDR3 is TGTGCCAGCAGCTCCCGGGGAGGGTGGGGGCAAGAGACCCAGTACTTC.